These 16 T cell receptor beta chains share one sample of origin, sequenced in a study of shared clonotypes between healthy human individuals. CD45RO-negative CD8 cells positively selected for CCR7 made up the naive population, which excluded terminally differentiated effector memory CD45RA+ cells. TCRdb's copy holds only in-frame clones and misses some; the assay was immunoSEQ multiplex PCR. Of around 2.1 million clones in the sample, 85% to 95% were seen once. The material sequenced was naive CD8+ T cells from PBMCs. The source is a man between 18 and 29 years old in good health. Some clones in this sample may be carry-over from other donors' samples.

In the case of this clone: This sample also contains other DNA sequences that code for the same CDR3. For the CDR3, the DNA is TGTGCCAGCAGCTTCCAGGGGACTGATACGCAGTATTTT. This encodes CASSFQGTDTQYF. The V call is TRBV7-9, the J call TRBJ2-3, with D perhaps being TRBD1 or TRBD2 (6 bases each). The length of the CDR3 is 13 residues. The ends were cut back, 3 bases at V and 6 bases at J, with 10 bases in the middle. Germline CDR1 and CDR2: SEHNR and FQNEAQ (reference sequence). Using reference TRBV7-9 and TRBJ2-3 for the parts outside the CDR3, the full variable domain is DTGVSQNPRHKITKRGQNVTFRCDPISEHNRLYWYRQTLGQGPEFLTYFQNEAQLEKSRLLSDRFSAERPKGSFSTLEIQRTEQGDSAMYLCASSFQGTDTQYFGPGTRLTVL.

This clone occurred once. Additional DNA sequences in this sample encode the identical CDR3. The DNA of the CDR3 is TGCAGCGTTGTTGTCGGAGCCTACGAGCAGTACTTC. Translated: CSVVVGAYEQYF. The J gene is TRBJ2-7, the V gene TRBV29-1; D is undetermined. CDR1 SQVTM and CDR2 ANQGSEA come from the germline V gene. The CDR3 has 12 amino acids. Trimming stripped 4 bases from V and 2 bases from J, with 9 bases between.

The chain carries TRBV18 and TRBJ2-5; 8 bases map to TRBD1. Germline-derived CDR1 and CDR2 are KGHSH and LQKENI. This CDR3 contains 16 residues. J lost 0 bases, V lost 0 bases, and 3 bases had no gene match. CDR3 protein: CASSPPTDRDQETQYF. DNA for the CDR3: TGTGCCAGCTCACCACCTACGGACAGGGACCAAGAGACCCAGTACTTC.

This clone was seen a single time. J is TRBJ1-2 and V is TRBV6-6; D is unresolved. The V gene lost 6 bases and the J gene lost 6 bases, with 5 bases spanning the gap. The CDR3 loop spans 10 amino acids. Germline values: CDR1 MNHNY, CDR2 SVGAGI (reference sequence). The CDR3 bases are TGTGCCAGCAGAGAAAATGGCTACACCTTC. It specifies CASRENGYTF.

This clone was seen once. V and J are TRBV5-1 and TRBJ2-3; D gene unclear. Between the trimmed V and J ends, which lost 0 bases and 2 bases, there was a span of 7 bases. The length of the CDR3 is 14 residues. Germline values: CDR1 SGHRS, CDR2 YFSETQ. DNA of the CDR3: TGCGCCAGCAGCTTGGAAAAACCCACAGATACGCAGTATTTT. This translates into CASSLEKPTDTQYF.

The rearrangement joins TRBV27 to TRBJ2-7, with 12 bases fitting TRBD1. Trimming cost V 3 bases and J 3 bases; bases outside gene matches: 6. The CDR3 has 16 residues. CDR1 is MNHEY and CDR2 is SMNVEV in the germline V gene (reference sequence). The CDR3 loop reads CASSFHGTGGGYEQYF. The CDR3 DNA follows: TGTGCCAGCAGTTTTCACGGGACAGGGGGCGGCTACGAGCAGTACTTC.

The rearrangement links TRBV27 to TRBJ2-7; D unresolved. CDR3 size: 14 residues. V gave up 5 bases and J gave up 2 bases, with 13 bases separating them. CDR1 is MNHEY and CDR2 is SMNVEV in the germline V gene (reference sequence). CDR3 sequence: CASSDQQRTYEQYF. CDR3 DNA sequence: TGTGCCAGCAGTGATCAACAGAGGACCTACGAGCAGTACTTC.

V usage is TRBV6-1 and J usage is TRBJ1-4; maybe TRBD1 (5 bases). Germline V gives CDR1 MNHNS, CDR2 SASEGT. CDR3 length: 14 residues. The ends were cut back, 6 bases at V and 6 bases at J, with 14 bases in the middle. In nucleotides, the CDR3 is TGTGCCAGCAGGGCGACGGAGGGGTATGAAAAACTGTTTTTT. Its protein product is CASRATEGYEKLFF.

This clone is a singleton in its sample. V usage is TRBV30 and J usage is TRBJ1-4; TRBD1 is a possible D gene (6 bases). CDR1 is GTSNPN, CDR2 SVGIG, per germline (reference sequence). The germline V and J ends were trimmed by 3 bases and 0 bases, with 14 bases remaining between them. The CDR3 loop spans 16 amino acids. The CDR3 sequence: CAWSGWTASTNEKLFF. The CDR3 DNA reads TGTGCCTGGAGCGGGTGGACAGCTTCAACTAATGAAAAACTGTTTTTT.

Comments on this clone: Distinct nucleotide sequences in the sample also encode this CDR3. V usage is TRBV29-1 and J usage is TRBJ2-7; 8 nucleotides match TRBD2. The ends lost 7 bases at V and 4 bases at J; junction bases unmatched: 3. The CDR3 covers 11 residues. The germline V gene has CDR1 SQVTM and CDR2 ANQGSEA. CDR3 region: CSAGTSYEQYF. CDR3 DNA: TGCAGCGCCGGGACTAGTTACGAGCAGTACTTC.

This clone was seen only a few times. This chain links TRBV6-1 with TRBJ1-2; D might be TRBD1 (5 bases). The CDR3 has 11 amino acids. Trimming pared 6 bases from V and 6 bases from J, leaving 8 bases between. CDR1 is MNHNS, CDR2 SASEGT, per germline. The CDR3 coding sequence is TGTGCCAGCAGGCCAGGGAATGGCTACACCTTC. Amino acid sequence: CASRPGNGYTF.

In its sample, this clone was seen once. J is TRBJ2-1 and V is TRBV5-1; 8 bases match TRBD2. The V and J ends lost 3 bases and 3 bases, in that order; junction bases with no gene match: 11. Germline-derived CDR1 and CDR2 are SGHRS and YFSETQ. CDR3 size: 17 residues. The CDR3 here is CASSSSGVAGYYNEQFF. DNA for the CDR3: TGCGCCAGCAGCTCTTCTGGGGTAGCGGGATACTACAATGAGCAGTTCTTC.

The chain joins TRBV12-2 to TRBJ2-4; TRBD1, the D gene given by the table, was not confirmed from the DNA. TRBV12-2 is a documented pseudogene. This CDR3 spans 14 amino acids. The CDR3 here is CASRPPRQKNIQYF. The CDR3 bases are TGTGCAAGTCGCCCTCCGAGACAGAAAAACATTCAGTACTTC.

The chain joins TRBV6-1 to TRBJ2-7, with 7 bases fitting TRBD1. Per the germline V gene, CDR1 is MNHNS and CDR2 is SASEGT. This CDR3 is 14 amino acids long. The ends lost 2 bases at V and 6 bases at J; junction bases unmatched: 7. CDR3 sequence (DNA): TGTGCCAGCAGTGAATTTGGAACAGGGGCCGAGCAGTACTTC. It codes for CASSEFGTGAEQYF.

The rearrangement joins TRBV7-9 to TRBJ2-5; the D is unclear. Between the trimmed V and J ends, which lost 1 base and 5 bases, there was a span of 11 bases. CDR3 length: 14 amino acids. From germline, CDR1 is SEHNR and CDR2 FQNEAQ (reference sequence). The CDR3 bases are TGTGCCAGCAGCTTAGTGAGTAGCCTCGAGACCCAGTACTTC. The encoded protein is CASSLVSSLETQYF.

The V call is TRBV7-8, the J call TRBJ2-5; 11 nucleotides match TRBD2. The J call may be incorrect, as the DNA end agrees better with TRBJ2-7. Per the germline V gene, CDR1 is SGHVS and CDR2 is FQNEAQ. The CDR3 has 19 amino acids. The CDR3 protein is CASSLAETISSGRGYEQYF. The CDR3 nucleotides read TGTGCCAGCAGCTTAGCTGAGACAATTAGTAGCGGGAGGGGTTACGAGCAGTACTTC.